This T cell receptor beta chain was found in a study of regulatory T cells in long-lasting Graves disease. Findings of the study overall: Persistent Graves' patients possessed reduced TCR diversity relative to recently diagnosed ones. Limited samples may have lowered accuracy. Comparison showed that persistent patients shared more public clonotypes (about 2,700) than new patients (about 970).

From germline, CDR1 is SGHTA and CDR2 FQGNSA. CDR3 length: 17 residues. V gave up 4 bases and J gave up 0 bases, with 16 bases separating them. Described time point: newly diagnosed GD, antithyroid drugs for less than 3 months. Preparation of the TCR library used RNA extracted from PBMCs. This clonotype occurred a few times. Its target is not known. Combining iRepertoire HTBI primers with Arm-PCR of CDR3 regions, the authors built TCR beta libraries. TCRdb used MiXCR to reprocess the multiplex PCR reads, holding one entry per CDR3 protein. The sample has 350,000 to 550,000 distinct CDR3 sequences; approximately 15% are singletons. This sample also belongs to another study, concerning T cells in Graves' hyperthyroidism and ophthalmopathy. That source adds: First-round RT-PCR of the TCR CDR3 relied on the HTBI primer set.

The chain joins TRBV7-2 to TRBJ2-1, with D possibly matching TRBD2 (5 bases). The clonotype comes from a woman aged 45 to 65 with Graves disease. Sequenced material: peripheral blood mononuclear cells (PBMCs), taken at new diagnosis, from a patient treated with antithyroid drugs. DNA of the CDR3: TGTGCCAGCAGCTACTTCGGGCGGGCAAGCTCCTACAATGAGCAGTTCTTC. Translated, it gives CASSYFGRASSYNEQFF.